A single sample gave rise to the 5 T cell receptor beta chains below, sequenced in a study of vaccination and CD4 T cells after COVID-19. This sample's treatment: approximately nine-day PBMC culture with coronavirus spike peptide pools or control peptides (ViraFEST assay). Their target antigens are unknown. Once obtained from cultured CD4+ T cells, the DNA was sequenced using the Oncomine TCR Beta short-read assay. TCRdb analysed the PCR reads with MiXCR anew, one entry per CDR3 protein. The table records some 18,000 distinct CDR3 sequences, just under 80% of them present only once. Material: CD4+ T cells from blood, cultured in vitro, obtained after SARS-CoV-2 vaccination. These receptors originate from a human donor who received a COVID-19 vaccine.

A single count supports this clonotype. The rearrangement links TRBV7-2 to TRBJ2-3; D may be TRBD1 (6 bases). The CDR3 loop spans 14 amino acids. Germline V gene sequence: CDR1 SGHTA, CDR2 FQGNSA. V dropped 5 bases and J dropped 5 bases, with 14 bases sitting between them. The CDR3 here is CASSPGRTEDTQYF. CDR3 sequence (DNA): TGTGCCAGCAGCCCGGGGCGGACAGAAGATACGCAGTATTTT.

The CDR3 sequence: CSVTGTGNEKLFF. DNA for the CDR3: TGCAGCGTGACCGGGACAGGGAATGAAAAACTGTTTTTT. The chain recombines TRBV29-1 with TRBJ1-4, with 9 bases identical to TRBD1. The trim removed 6 bases at V and 5 bases at J, leaving 4 bases unmatched. Germline CDR1 and CDR2: SQVTM and ANQGSEA. The CDR3 is 13 amino acids.

This chain joins TRBV19 and TRBJ1-2; no firm D call. Germline CDR1 is LNHDA and CDR2 is SQIVND (reference sequence). The CDR3 length is 13 residues. Deletions cut 7 bases from V and 2 bases from J, with 11 bases between. Here the CDR3 reads CASKVGRNYGYTF. Written as DNA, the CDR3 is TGTGCCAGTAAGGTCGGCCGAAACTATGGCTACACCTTC.

The chain combines TRBV7-9 with TRBJ2-5; 8 nucleotides match TRBD1. In germline, CDR1 is SEHNR, CDR2 FQNEAQ (reference sequence). The CDR3 loop spans 14 amino acids. V was pared by 1 base and J by 5 bases, with 3 bases of the junction left unmatched. CDR3 in amino acids: CASSLGTGFETQYF. The CDR3 DNA sequence: TGTGCCAGCAGCTTAGGGACAGGGTTTGAGACCCAGTACTTC.

The chain recombines TRBV6-5 with TRBJ2-3, with D possibly matching TRBD1 (6 bases). The ends were cut back, 2 bases at V and 8 bases at J, with 17 bases in the middle. The length of the CDR3 is 15 residues. Germline CDR1 reads MNHEY; CDR2 reads SVGAGI. CDR3 region: CASSYGTRERGTQYF. The CDR3 nucleotides are TGTGCCAGCAGTTACGGGACAAGGGAAAGGGGTACGCAGTATTTT.